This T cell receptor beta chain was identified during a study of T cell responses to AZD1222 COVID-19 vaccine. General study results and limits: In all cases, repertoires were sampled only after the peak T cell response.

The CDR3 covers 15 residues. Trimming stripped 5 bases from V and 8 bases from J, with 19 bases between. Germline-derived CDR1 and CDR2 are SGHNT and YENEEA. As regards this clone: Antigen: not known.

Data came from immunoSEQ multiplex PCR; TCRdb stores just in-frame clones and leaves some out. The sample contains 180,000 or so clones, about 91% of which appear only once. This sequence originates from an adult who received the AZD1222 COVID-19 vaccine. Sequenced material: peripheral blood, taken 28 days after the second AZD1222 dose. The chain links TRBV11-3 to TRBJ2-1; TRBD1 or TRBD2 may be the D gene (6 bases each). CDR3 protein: CASSRGSRGEDEQFF. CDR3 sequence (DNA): TGTGCCAGCAGCCGCGGGTCTAGGGGGGAGGATGAGCAGTTCTTC.